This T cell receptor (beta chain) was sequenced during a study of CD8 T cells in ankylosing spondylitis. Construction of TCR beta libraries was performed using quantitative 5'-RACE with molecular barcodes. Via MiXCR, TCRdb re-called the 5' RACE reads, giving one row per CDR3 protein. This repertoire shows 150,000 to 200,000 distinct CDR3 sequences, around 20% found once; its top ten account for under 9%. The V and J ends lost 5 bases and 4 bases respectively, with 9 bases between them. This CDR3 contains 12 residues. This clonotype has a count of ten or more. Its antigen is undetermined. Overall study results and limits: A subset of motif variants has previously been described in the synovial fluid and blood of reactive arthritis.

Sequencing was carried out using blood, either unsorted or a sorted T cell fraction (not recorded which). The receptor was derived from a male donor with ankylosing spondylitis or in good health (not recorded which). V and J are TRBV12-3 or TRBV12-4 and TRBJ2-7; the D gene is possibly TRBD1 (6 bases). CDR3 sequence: CASSPGQYEQYF. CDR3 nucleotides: TGTGCCAGCAGTCCTGGACAGTACGAGCAGTACTTC.